Listed here are 13 T cell receptor beta chains from one sample, sequenced in a study of cytomegalovirus exposure and HLA in healthy donors. Vbeta (60) and Jbeta (13) primers were used in the PCR. The table came from immunoSEQ multiplex PCR; TCRdb's copy has only in-frame clones and leaves some out. The sample includes over 150,000 clones, 68% seen only once; the top ten take 2.8%. Sequences were obtained from PBMCs. The receptors originated from a middle-aged woman in good health and CMV-seropositive.

This chain joins TRBV6-6 and TRBJ1-2; TRBD1 agrees at 8 bases. V trimming: 5 bases; J trimming: 4 bases; junction bases outside the gene matches: 9. The CDR3 spans 15 residues. Germline lookup yields CDR1 MNHNY and CDR2 SVGAGI (reference sequence). CDR3 region: CASSPGQAFFYGYTF. The DNA for the CDR3 is TGTGCCAGCAGTCCGGGACAGGCCTTTTTCTATGGCTACACCTTC.

The chain employs TRBV5-1 and TRBJ1-1; 8 nucleotides line up with TRBD1. V dropped 8 bases and J dropped 5; count of bases not matched to a gene: 5. Germline V gene lookup returns CDR1 SGHRS and CDR2 YFSETQ. CDR3 length: 12 amino acids. The CDR3 here is CASRQGPTEAFF. In nucleotides, the CDR3 is TGCGCCAGTAGACAGGGGCCGACTGAAGCTTTCTTT.

This clone was seen a handful of times. V is TRBV7-6 and J is TRBJ2-1; 8 bases match TRBD2. After removal of 2 bases from V and 4 bases from J, the junction contained 7 bases not matched to a gene. Per germline, CDR1 SGHVS and CDR2 FNYEAQ. The CDR3 sequence is 16 residues long. The CDR3 DNA follows: TGTGCCAGCAGCTTATCGTTCGGGAGGGGATACAATGAGCAGTTCTTC. Encoded protein: CASSLSFGRGYNEQFF.

V gene TRBV19 combines with J gene TRBJ2-7; possible D gene TRBD2, 6 bases. Deletions cut 3 bases from V and 3 bases from J, with 12 bases between. CDR3 length equals 14 residues. The germline V gene has CDR1 LNHDA and CDR2 SQIVND (reference sequence). CDR3 region: CASSIAGTDYEQYF. The CDR3 DNA is TGTGCCAGTAGTATCGCCGGGACTGACTACGAGCAGTACTTC.

As for this clone: An end of the junction does not agree with germline; a read error may underlie this. This sequence joins TRBV5-1 and TRBJ1-2; 7 nucleotides match TRBD1. In germline, CDR1 is SGHRS, CDR2 YFSETQ. The CDR3 runs 13 residues. CDR3 nucleotides: TGCGCCAGCAGCTTGGGGGACAGCTATGGCTACCCCTTC. This encodes CASSLGDSYGYPF.

The gene calls are TRBV11-2 and TRBJ2-2; unclear D gene. CDR1 is SGHAT and CDR2 is FQNNGV in the germline V gene. Trimming stripped 0 bases from V and 7 bases from J, with 9 bases between. This CDR3 contains 14 residues. The CDR3 region has the DNA TGTGCCAGCAGCTTAGAACTACCCATCGGGGAGCTGTTTTTT. Translated: CASSLELPIGELFF.

This clone came up a few times. This chain connects TRBV5-1 to TRBJ1-2; 9 nucleotides agree with TRBD1. Trimming at V came to 5 bases and at J to 6 bases, leaving 5 bases not matched to a gene. The CDR3 is made up of 13 amino acids. The germline V gene has CDR1 SGHRS and CDR2 YFSETQ. The CDR3 bases are TGCGCCAGCAGTGCCGGGACAGGGAATGGCTACACCTTC. This sequence encodes CASSAGTGNGYTF.

This rearrangement joins TRBV6-6 to TRBJ2-5; TRBD2 is a possible D gene (6 bases). Between the trimmed V and J ends, which lost 0 bases and 2 bases, there was a span of 13 bases. CDR1 and CDR2 from the germline V gene are MNHNY and SVGAGI (reference sequence). The CDR3 is made up of 16 amino acids. CDR3: CASSYSTTREQETQYF. For the CDR3, the DNA is TGTGCCAGCAGTTACTCCACGACTAGAGAGCAAGAGACCCAGTACTTC.

The genes are TRBV28 and TRBJ1-1, with 7 bases aligning to TRBD1. The CDR3 contains 12 residues. The V segment lost 8 bases and the J segment 0 bases; nucleotides outside the gene matches: 0. The germline V gene encodes CDR1 MDHEN and CDR2 SYDVKM. The CDR3, as DNA: TGTGCCAGCGGACAGGTGAACACTGAAGCTTTCTTT. Translating it yields CASGQVNTEAFF.

The rearrangement links TRBV5-1 to TRBJ1-2; D is perhaps TRBD1 (5 bases). The length of the CDR3 is 16 residues. The V end was cut by 4 bases, the J end by 2 bases, with 18 bases between. The germline V gene encodes CDR1 SGHRS and CDR2 YFSETQ. The CDR3: CASSPEGFIGNYGYTF. In DNA, the CDR3 is TGCGCCAGCAGCCCGGAGGGGTTTATTGGAAACTATGGCTACACCTTC.

The V call is TRBV4-1, the J call TRBJ1-4; D is uncertain. The V and J ends lost 6 bases and 0 bases respectively, with 8 bases between them. CDR3 length: 14 residues. CDR1 and CDR2 (germline): MGHRA, YSYEKL. CDR3 residues: CASRPIATNEKLFF. The CDR3 nucleotides are TGCGCCAGCAGACCGATAGCAACTAATGAAAAACTGTTTTTT.

The V and J genes are TRBV28 and TRBJ2-5; 9 bases map to TRBD2. Trimming at V came to 7 bases and at J to 5 bases, leaving 14 bases not matched to a gene. This CDR3 has 16 residues. The germline V gene encodes CDR1 MDHEN and CDR2 SYDVKM. The CDR3 is CASTLWLAGGKETQYF. The CDR3 DNA is TGTGCCAGCACCCTGTGGTTGGCGGGAGGGAAGGAGACCCAGTACTTC.

The gene calls are TRBV27 and TRBJ1-4, with TRBD1 as a possible D gene (6 bases). Germline CDR1 is MNHEY and CDR2 is SMNVEV (reference sequence). The length of the CDR3 is 15 residues. V was shortened by 4 bases and J by 3 bases, with 12 bases between the two germline ends. DNA for the CDR3: TGTGCCAGCAGTTCCCACGGACAGCCTAATGAAAAACTGTTTTTT. Its translation: CASSSHGQPNEKLFF. The entire variable domain, with the rest obtained from reference TRBV27 and TRBJ1-4, is as follows: EAQVTQNPRYLITVTGKKLTVTCSQNMNHEYMSWYRQDPGLGLRQIYYSMNVEVTDKGDVPEGYKVSRKEKRNFPLILESPSPNQTSLYFCASSSHGQPNEKLFFGSGTQLSVL.